This TCR beta chain was found in a study of OX40 agonist ivuxolimab in advanced cancers. Study-level information: The patients' treatment was ivuxolimab, an agonistic anti-OX40 (CD134) antibody. Across the patients, intravenous ivuxolimab was delivered every 2 weeks at 0.01 to 10 mg/kg. Whole-study results and caveats: It was also the case that some nonresponders had low normalized T-cell clonal expansion.

Details on this clone: What it binds is unknown.

Using immunoSEQ multiplex PCR, the repertoire was profiled, and TCRdb retains in-frame clones only, with some absent. The sample records approximately 64,000 clones, approximately 88% being singletons. Looked up from germline, CDR1 is SEHNR and CDR2 is FQNEAQ (reference sequence). The CDR3 is 12 amino acids. Between the trimmed V and J ends, which lost 5 bases and 7 bases, there was a span of 11 bases. V is TRBV7-9 and J is TRBJ2-5; TRBD2 might be the D (5 bases). The TCR comes from an adult with an advanced solid tumor such as melanoma, head and neck, liver or kidney cancer. The sample consisted of CD4+ or CD8+ T cells sorted from blood, taken in a trial of the OX40 agonist ivuxolimab. CDR3 sequence (DNA): TGTGCCAGCAGCACGGACTGGGGGACCCAGTACTTC. Amino acids: CASSTDWGTQYF. The variable domain in full, with the rest retrieved from reference TRBV7-9 and TRBJ2-5, is DTGVSQNPRHKITKRGQNVTFRCDPISEHNRLYWYRQTLGQGPEFLTYFQNEAQLEKSRLLSDRFSAERPKGSFSTLEIQRTEQGDSAMYLCASSTDWGTQYFGPGTRLLVL.